Below are 30 T cell receptor beta chains sequenced from a single sample in a study of blood T cell repertoires in COVID-19. Profiling relied on immunoSEQ multiplex PCR, and the TCRdb table lists in-frame clones only, not all of them. The sample contains about 260,000 clones, about four fifths of which appear only once. Sequenced material: peripheral blood. The receptor set was obtained from a woman aged 40 to 50 who had recovered from COVID-19.

CDR3 sequence (DNA): TGTGCCAGCAGTGTACCGGGACAGGGGTCCCCCGGGGAGCTGTTTTTT. Protein sequence: CASSVPGQGSPGELFF. This chain joins TRBV27 and TRBJ2-2; 10 nucleotides match TRBD1. J lost 6 bases, V lost 5 bases, and 9 bases had no gene match. The CDR3 is 16 residues long. Per the germline V gene, CDR1 is MNHEY and CDR2 is SMNVEV (reference sequence).

The chain couples TRBV5-4 to TRBJ2-7, with D perhaps matching TRBD1 (5 bases). Looked up from germline, CDR1 is SGHNT and CDR2 is YYREEE (reference sequence). V was trimmed by 0 bases and J by 2 bases, leaving 15 bases between them. CDR3 length: 16 amino acids. CDR3 amino acids: CASSLGGGRVAYEQYF. The CDR3 DNA reads TGTGCCAGCAGCTTGGGAGGTGGCAGGGTTGCCTACGAGCAGTACTTC.

The CDR3 sequence: CATSDASGVLGGYTF. For the CDR3, the DNA is TGTGCCACCAGTGATGCCAGCGGGGTTCTCGGCGGCTACACCTTC. The V and J genes are TRBV24-1 and TRBJ1-2, with unresolved D. The germline V and J ends were trimmed by 3 bases and 8 bases, with 18 bases remaining between them. The germline gives CDR1 KGHDR, CDR2 SFDVKD. This CDR3 spans 15 amino acids.

This clone was found once. The gene calls are TRBV5-1 and TRBJ2-1; TRBD1 agrees at 7 bases. The CDR3 runs 13 residues. J gave up 4 bases and V 5 bases, and 3 bases lay outside the gene matches. Germline CDR1 and CDR2: SGHRS and YFSETQ. The CDR3 region has the DNA TGCGCCAGCAGGGCGGACAGGTACAATGAGCAGTTCTTC. It codes for CASRADRYNEQFF. Complete variable domain (other parts from reference TRBV5-1 and TRBJ2-1): KAGVTQTPRYLIKTRGQQVTLSCSPISGHRSVSWYQQTPGQGLQFLFEYFSETQRNKGNFPGRFSGRQFSNSRSEMNVSTLELGDSALYLCASRADRYNEQFFGPGTRLTVL.

The V call is TRBV2, the J call TRBJ1-2; no clear D. The V gene's germline CDR1 is SNHLY and CDR2 FYNNEI. The CDR3 runs 12 residues. V gave up 8 bases and J gave up 4 bases, with 11 bases separating them. CDR3 bases: TGTGCCAGCTCTGGGGAGGGCTATGGCTACACCTTC. Its translation is CASSGEGYGYTF.

The rearrangement uses TRBV5-6 and TRBJ1-2; D is perhaps TRBD1 (6 bases). Germline-derived CDR1 and CDR2 are SGHDT and YYEEEE. This CDR3 spans 13 amino acids. Between the trimmed V and J ends, which lost 7 bases and 2 bases, there was a span of 12 bases. CDR3 region: CASSTGYNYGYTF. CDR3 nucleotide sequence: TGTGCCAGCTCAACAGGGTACAACTATGGCTACACCTTC.

The V gene is TRBV5-4, the J gene TRBJ2-2; 7 bases match TRBD1. The CDR3 is 15 amino acids. CDR1 is SGHNT and CDR2 is YYREEE in the germline V gene (reference sequence). Germline trimming cut 3 bases from V and 1 base from J; bases unmatched to any gene: 3. CDR3: CASSSRQGNTGELFF. The CDR3 DNA reads as TGTGCCAGCAGCTCGAGACAGGGGAACACCGGGGAGCTGTTTTTT.

The CDR3 sequence: CASILGEGYGYGYTF. The CDR3 nucleotides read TGTGCCAGCATCCTGGGAGAGGGTTATGGCTATGGCTACACCTTC. The chain recombines TRBV7-2 with TRBJ1-2, with D unclear. The V and J ends lost 7 bases and 4 bases respectively, with 19 bases between them. CDR1 SGHTA and CDR2 FQGNSA come from the germline V gene. The CDR3 contains 15 residues.

The genes are TRBV7-9 and TRBJ1-1; TRBD1 matches 9 bases. Germline trimming cut 6 bases from V and 0 bases from J; bases unmatched to any gene: 5. Germline-derived CDR1 and CDR2 are SEHNR and FQNEAQ (reference sequence). This CDR3 contains 15 residues. The CDR3 loop is CASRTGGNMNTEAFF. The CDR3, as DNA: TGTGCCAGCAGGACAGGGGGGAACATGAACACTGAAGCTTTCTTT. The whole variable domain, remainder taken from reference TRBV7-9 and TRBJ1-1, is DTGVSQNPRHKITKRGQNVTFRCDPISEHNRLYWYRQTLGQGPEFLTYFQNEAQLEKSRLLSDRFSAERPKGSFSTLEIQRTEQGDSAMYLCASRTGGNMNTEAFFGQGTRLTVV.

The chain joins TRBV6-5 to TRBJ2-1; a weak D match, TRBD2 (6 bases). The CDR3 is made up of 14 amino acids. V was cut by 6 bases and J by 9 bases, with 18 bases left in between. Germline V lookup: CDR1 MNHEY, CDR2 SVGAGI. CDR3 sequence (DNA): TGTGCCAGCAGGAGGGACTCGAGGCGGGGTGAGCAGTTCTTC. As protein: CASRRDSRRGEQFF.

V and J are TRBV6-6 and TRBJ1-6; TRBD1 matches 7 bases. The germline CDR1 and CDR2 sequences are MNHNY and SVGAGI (reference sequence). The CDR3 consists of 14 residues. V gave up 3 bases and J gave up 8 bases; unmatched junction bases: 4. The CDR3 coding sequence is TGTGCCAGCAGTTATCAAACAGGGGATTCACCCCTCCACTTT. Its translation: CASSYQTGDSPLHF.

The chain is built from TRBV7-9 and TRBJ2-1; 9 bases align to TRBD1. CDR3 length: 14 amino acids. CDR1 is SEHNR and CDR2 is FQNEAQ in the germline V gene (reference sequence). Trimming took 4 bases from V and 7 from J; bases not matched to a gene: 5. The CDR3 reads CASSSQGAGNEQFF. For the CDR3, the DNA is TGTGCCAGCAGCTCACAGGGGGCCGGTAATGAGCAGTTCTTC.

The rearrangement joins TRBV29-1 to TRBJ2-5; D may be TRBD1 (5 bases). CDR3 length equals 12 residues. The V gene lost 5 bases and the J gene lost 5 bases, with 12 bases spanning the gap. CDR1 is SQVTM and CDR2 is ANQGSEA in the germline V gene. CDR3: CSVRTRRETQYF. CDR3 sequence (DNA): TGCAGCGTTAGGACACGTCGGGAGACCCAGTACTTC. Full variable domain (missing parts from reference TRBV29-1 and TRBJ2-5): SAVISQKPSRDICQRGTSLTIQCQVDSQVTMMFWYRQQPGQSLTLIATANQGSEATYESGFVIDKFPISRPNLTFSTLTVSNMSPEDSSIYLCSVRTRRETQYFGPGTRLLVL.

The chain is built from TRBV25-1 and TRBJ1-6; a possible D gene is TRBD1 (6 bases). CDR1 and CDR2 (germline): MGHDK, SYGVNS. Trimming cost V 4 bases and J 1 base, with 8 bases left between them. The CDR3 runs to 15 residues. CDR3 protein: CASSGGGSYNSPLHF. DNA of the CDR3: TGTGCCAGCAGTGGAGGGGGTTCCTATAATTCACCCCTCCACTTT.

As concerns this clone: Other nucleotide sequences in the sample specify the same CDR3. This chain joins TRBV6-6 and TRBJ1-3; D is undetermined. Germline CDR1 is MNHNY and CDR2 is SVGAGI (reference sequence). V was clipped by 5 bases and J by 7 bases, with 9 bases between them. The CDR3 totals 12 residues. CDR3 DNA: TGTGCCAGCAGTCCCTCCGGGAACACCATATATTTT. The encoded protein is CASSPSGNTIYF.

This clone was recorded only once. The chain has TRBV29-1 and TRBJ1-1; D perhaps matches TRBD1 (6 bases). V was shortened by 7 bases and J by 6 bases, with 18 bases between the two germline ends. Germline V gene sequence: CDR1 SQVTM, CDR2 ANQGSEA. The CDR3 runs 13 residues. The CDR3 DNA follows: TGCAGCGGGACCAACAGGGACGGGGCTGAAGCTTTCTTT. Translating it yields CSGTNRDGAEAFF.

This rearrangement joins TRBV7-8 to TRBJ2-7; D is perhaps TRBD2 (6 bases). V lost 5 bases, J lost 3 bases, and 17 bases lay in between. The CDR3 runs to 15 residues. Germline CDR1 is SGHVS and CDR2 is FQNEAQ. The CDR3 DNA reads as TGTGCCAGCAGCCCCTCCCCGGGGGTAAGCTACGAGCAGTACTTC. It is translated as CASSPSPGVSYEQYF.

This clone was picked up one time. This rearrangement joins TRBV6-1 to TRBJ1-2, with unresolved D. Germline CDR1 reads MNHNS; CDR2 reads SASEGT. V gave up 2 bases and J gave up 3 bases, with 7 bases separating them. The CDR3 is 13 residues long. CDR3 loop: CASSEPVYYGYTF. The CDR3 region has the DNA TGTGCCAGCAGTGAACCAGTTTACTATGGCTACACCTTC.

For this clone: Other nucleotide sequences from this sample produce the same CDR3. The rearrangement uses TRBV2 and TRBJ2-7, with TRBD1 matching 12 bases. The germline CDR1 and CDR2 sequences are SNHLY and FYNNEI. The CDR3 length is 15 residues. V shed 4 bases and J 3 bases; nucleotides not matched to a gene: 4. The CDR3 DNA reads as TGTGCCAGCAGTGTGGGACAGGGGGCTCTCTACGAGCAGTACTTC. Translated: CASSVGQGALYEQYF.

This clone was seen a few times. V and J are TRBV7-9 and TRBJ2-7; D is possibly TRBD2 (6 bases). Per the germline V gene, CDR1 is SEHNR and CDR2 is FQNEAQ (reference sequence). The CDR3 extends over 12 amino acids. V dropped 7 bases and J dropped 5 bases, with 12 bases sitting between them. The CDR3 spells CASTGGAHEQYF. CDR3 nucleotides: TGTGCCAGCACCGGAGGGGCTCACGAGCAGTACTTC.

CDR3 in DNA: TGTGCCAGCAGCTTACAGGACAGTGACTCCTATAATTCACCCCTCCACTTT. Translation gives CASSLQDSDSYNSPLHF. V and J are TRBV11-3 and TRBJ1-6; possible D gene TRBD1, 6 bases. The CDR3 is 17 amino acids. V gave up 2 bases and J gave up 0 bases, with 11 bases separating them. CDR1 and CDR2 (germline): SGHNT, YENEEA.

The chain couples TRBV7-9 to TRBJ2-1; D possibly corresponds to TRBD2 (5 bases). The germline V gene has CDR1 SEHNR and CDR2 FQNEAQ (reference sequence). With 5 bases removed from V and 9 bases from J, the gap between germline ends came to 11 bases. The CDR3 has 12 residues. CDR3 sequence reads: CASSQDGGEQFF. The CDR3 DNA sequence: TGTGCCAGCAGCCAGGACGGAGGTGAGCAGTTCTTC.

V is TRBV12-3 or TRBV12-4 and J is TRBJ2-5; D not resolved. The CDR3 contains 13 residues. The V and J ends lost 5 bases and 5 bases respectively, with 12 bases between them. The CDR3 sequence is CASSREIRETQYF. For the CDR3, the DNA is TGTGCCAGCAGTCGAGAGATACGGGAGACCCAGTACTTC.

V usage is TRBV7-6 and J usage is TRBJ1-1, with no clear D. Trimming shortened V by 0 bases and J by 4 bases, and 9 bases separated the two germline ends. CDR3 length equals 14 residues. Germline V gene lookup returns CDR1 SGHVS and CDR2 FNYEAQ. As DNA, the CDR3 is TGTGCCAGCAGCTTAGCGACTTTACCCACTGAAGCTTTCTTT. It encodes CASSLATLPTEAFF.

J is TRBJ1-2 and V is TRBV15; 8 bases map to TRBD1. Germline V gives CDR1 LNHNV, CDR2 YYDKDF (reference sequence). Trimming removed 3 bases from V and 3 bases from J; junction bases left unmatched: 6. The CDR3 sequence is 15 residues long. CDR3 coding DNA: TGTGCCACCAGCAGCGACAGGGGCGGGCACTATGGCTACACCTTC. This encodes CATSSDRGGHYGYTF.

The chain links TRBV7-2 to TRBJ1-2; 7 bases fit TRBD1. V lost 6 bases, J lost 4 bases, and 14 bases stayed unmatched. The CDR3 has 16 amino acids. The germline CDR1 and CDR2 sequences are SGHTA and FQGNSA. CDR3 residues: CASSVDTRQGLYGYTF. The CDR3 region has the DNA TGTGCCAGCAGTGTGGATACTAGACAGGGACTCTATGGCTACACCTTC.

The genes are TRBV19 and TRBJ1-5, with 7 bases that match TRBD1. This CDR3 region has 12 residues. In germline, CDR1 is LNHDA, CDR2 SQIVND (reference sequence). Unmatched junction bases numbered 6, after V lost 10 bases and J lost 6 bases. The CDR3 loop is CAIRQGTQPQHF. DNA of the CDR3: TGTGCCATTAGACAGGGAACTCAGCCCCAGCATTTT.

The rearrangement joins TRBV3-1 (or the pseudogene TRBV3-2) to TRBJ2-7, with D uncertain. Germline assignment: CDR1 LGHDT and CDR2 YNNKEL (reference sequence). This CDR3 region has 16 residues. Trimming removed 4 bases at V and 6 bases at J, with 22 bases between. The CDR3 loop reads CASSRGASNLASEQYF. The CDR3 DNA sequence: TGTGCCAGCAGCCGCGGAGCGAGCAACTTGGCCTCCGAGCAGTACTTC.

V gene TRBV2 combines with J gene TRBJ1-5, with 8 bases fitting TRBD1. From germline, CDR1 is SNHLY and CDR2 FYNNEI. V was pared by 6 bases and J by 4 bases, with 2 bases of the junction left unmatched. This CDR3 is built from 13 residues. The CDR3 DNA is TGTGCCAGCAGACGACAGGGGAATCAGCCCCAGCATTTT. It encodes CASRRQGNQPQHF. The variable domain in full, with the rest retrieved from reference TRBV2 and TRBJ1-5, is EPEVTQTPSHQVTQMGQEVILRCVPISNHLYFYWYRQILGQKVEFLVSFYNNEISEKSEIFDDQFSVERPDGSNFTLKIRSTKLEDSAMYFCASRRQGNQPQHFGDGTRLSIL.

This chain uses TRBV28 with TRBJ1-6, with D tentatively TRBD1 (6 bases). Deletions cut 3 bases from V and 9 bases from J, with 9 bases between. The germline V gene has CDR1 MDHEN and CDR2 SYDVKM. The length of the CDR3 is 13 residues. CDR3 amino acids: CASSFTGLSPLHF. The CDR3 DNA reads as TGTGCCAGCAGTTTTACAGGGCTTTCACCCCTCCACTTT.